The present T cell receptor beta chain was sequenced within a study of Graves' ophthalmopathy and Graves' hyperthyroidism. Overall study findings and caveats: From stable hyperthyroidism, ophthalmopathy was separated by a 13-signature model with just over 85% sensitivity and around 80% specificity. Most expanded clonotypes from thyroid (those above 0.001 frequency) were also found in blood.

After removal of 3 bases from V and 5 bases from J, the junction contained 5 bases not matched to a gene. This CDR3 has 16 residues. In germline, CDR1 is SGHTA, CDR2 FQGNSA. RNA transcripts served as template for amplifying TCR beta CDR3 sequences. RT-PCR with HTBI primers came first, then second-round multiplex PCR. MiXCR was run by TCRdb on the multiplex PCR reads, yielding one entry per CDR3 protein. The sample contains about 500,000 distinct CDR3 sequences, approximately 37% of which appear only once. In this cohort, patients with other autoimmune diseases, uncontrolled infections, pregnancy or lactation were excluded. The evidence that diagnosis relied on was clinical symptoms, serum thyroxine, TRAb, thyroid ultrasound and orbital computed tomography. As to this clonotype: Antigen: not known.

V usage is TRBV7-2 and J usage is TRBJ2-2; 11 positions match TRBD1. This sequence originates from an adult man with Graves' hyperthyroidism. Sequences were obtained from peripheral blood or thyroid tissue (not recorded which). CDR3 loop: CASSFRDRGVTGELFF. The CDR3 DNA is TGTGCCAGCAGCTTCCGGGACAGGGGGGTGACCGGGGAGCTGTTTTTT.